This is a list of T cell receptor beta chains from one sample in a study of T-cell reconstitution after alpha-beta-depleted transplantation in children. TCRdb redid the calling of the PCR reads with MiXCR, one entry per CDR3 protein. The sample lists around 200,000 distinct CDR3 sequences, roughly 10% seen once, with 28% in the top ten. Material: PBMCs, obtained before TCRalphabeta/CD19-depleted stem cell transplant. These receptors were collected from a child under three years old with acute myeloid leukemia, due to receive a stem cell transplant. CDR3s include the opening cysteine and the closing phenylalanine or tryptophan. The order of the fields is J gene, D gene, V gene, clone size, CDR3 DNA, CDR3 protein. D genes are given only for firm matches. Some rows mark clone size as missing; the rest say once, few, many or name a class of expanded clone.

TRBJ1-2 | NA | TRBV20-1 | many | TGCAGTGCTAGATCCGGGGGACAAAAGATCGGAGTTTATGGCTACACCTTC | CSARSGGQKIGVYGYTF
TRBJ2-7 | TRBD1 | TRBV7-9 | many | TGTGCCAGCAGCTTATTCGGGACAGAGTACGAGCAGTACTTC | CASSLFGTEYEQYF
TRBJ1-5 | NA | TRBV20-1 | few | TGCAGCGTGGGGGTTGATCAGCCCCAGCATTTT | CSVGVDQPQHF
TRBJ2-7 | NA | TRBV6-2/TRBV6-3 | many | TGTGCCAGCACCTCCTCCTTCTACGAGCAGTACTTC | CASTSSFYEQYF
TRBJ2-5 | NA | TRBV3-1 | many | TGTGCCAGCAGCCAAAGTTACGGCCAAGAGACCCAGTACTTC | CASSQSYGQETQYF
TRBJ2-3 | TRBD2 | TRBV25-1 | many | TGTGCCAGCAGGACAACTAGCGGGAGCACAGATACGCAGTATTTT | CASRTTSGSTDTQYF
TRBJ2-1 | TRBD2 | TRBV24-1 | many | TGTGCCACCAGTGACACTAGCGGCTCCTACAATGAGCAGTTCTTC | CATSDTSGSYNEQFF
TRBJ2-2 | NA | TRBV28 | many | TGTGCCAGCAGGCGCGAAACGAACACCGGGGAGCTGTTTTTT | CASRRETNTGELFF
TRBJ2-5 | TRBD1 | TRBV11-3 | many | TGTGCCAGCAGCCCGGACAGGGGAGAGACCCAGTACTTC | CASSPDRGETQYF
TRBJ1-1 | NA | TRBV16 | many | TGTGCCAGCAGCCAGGAAACTGAAGCTTTCTTT | CASSQETEAFF
TRBJ1-1 | NA | TRBV6-5 | many | TGTGCCAGCAGTTACCCGGGGAAGGGCACTGAAGCTTTCTTT | CASSYPGKGTEAFF
TRBJ2-2 | NA | TRBV7-9 | many | TGTGCCAGCAGTTCACTACCCACCGGGGAGCTGTTTTTT | CASSSLPTGELFF
TRBJ2-4 | NA | TRBV13 | many | TGTGCCAGCAGCTCATACAGGGCCCTAGCCAAAAACATTCAGTACTTC | CASSSYRALAKNIQYF
TRBJ2-1 | TRBD1 | TRBV27 | many | TGTGCCAGCAGCCTAGAGGGGGCATGGGGGAATGAGCAGTTCTTC | CASSLEGAWGNEQFF
TRBJ2-3 | NA | TRBV7-2 | many | TGTGCCAGCAGCTTCCGGGCAGATACAGATACGCAGTATTTT | CASSFRADTDTQYF
TRBJ2-5 | NA | TRBV11-2 | many | TGTGCCAGCAGCTTACACAGGGACGAGACCCAGTACTTC | CASSLHRDETQYF
TRBJ2-1 | TRBD2 | TRBV5-1 | many | TGCGCCAGCAGCTTCCCATTAGCGGGTGAGCAGTTCTTC | CASSFPLAGEQFF
TRBJ2-1 | TRBD1 | TRBV7-9 | few | TGTGCCAGCAGCGGGGACAGGGGTTCATACAATGAGCAGTTCTTC | CASSGDRGSYNEQFF
TRBJ2-7 | NA | TRBV7-2 | many | TGTGCCAGCAGCTTAAGTCACGAGCAGTACTTC | CASSLSHEQYF
TRBJ1-2 | TRBD1 | TRBV20-1 | few | TGCAGTGCTAGAGACTCCGGGACAGTTGGCTATGGCTACACCTTC | CSARDSGTVGYGYTF
TRBJ2-1 | NA | TRBV7-8 | many | TGTGCCAGCAGCCGCCTCCTCCCACGTGCGAGCTCCTACAATGAGCAGTTCTTC | CASSRLLPRASSYNEQFF
TRBJ2-1 | NA | TRBV7-2 | many | TGTGCCAGCACCCCTTCCAGCTCCTACAATGAGCAGTTCTTC | CASTPSSSYNEQFF
TRBJ2-7 | NA | TRBV20-1 | many | TGCAGTGCTAGAGACCCGGGACTGCGAATCTACGAGCAGTACTTC | CSARDPGLRIYEQYF
TRBJ1-2 | NA | TRBV20-1 | NA | TGCAGTGCTGGGCGGTTAAGGGGCGGCTACACCTTC | CSAGRLRGGYTF
TRBJ2-1 | NA | TRBV25-1 | many | TGTGCCAGCAGTGAACGCGGGGCTGAGCAGTTCTTC | CASSERGAEQFF
TRBJ1-6 | NA | TRBV9 | many | TGTGCCAGCAGCGTTGAGGGATTCCGGTCACCCCTCCACTTT | CASSVEGFRSPLHF
TRBJ2-6 | NA | TRBV7-2 | many | TGTGCCAGCAGCTTAGCCCCCTCAGGCTCTGGGGCCAACGTCCTGACTTTC | CASSLAPSGSGANVLTF
TRBJ2-2 | NA | TRBV28 | few | TGTGCCAGCAGTTTTTCCAGGAACACCGGGGAGCTGTTTTTT | CASSFSRNTGELFF
TRBJ2-7 | TRBD2 | TRBV12-3/TRBV12-4 | many | TGTGCCAGCAGAAGGAGACTAGCGGGCCACGAGCAGTACTTC | CASRRRLAGHEQYF
TRBJ2-1 | TRBD2 | TRBV7-3 | once | TGTGCCAGCAGCTCGACCGGGACTAGGGTGACTGAGCAGTTCTTC | CASSSTGTRVTEQFF
TRBJ2-1 | NA | TRBV7-9 | many | TGTGCCAGCAGCTCAGTTACTGCCTACAATGAGCAGTTCTTC | CASSSVTAYNEQFF
TRBJ2-7 | TRBD1 | TRBV18 | many | TGTGCCAGCTCACCTACAAGGTCAGGGGGCGACGAGCAGTACTTC | CASSPTRSGGDEQYF
TRBJ2-5 | NA | TRBV7-9 | many | TGTGCCAGCAGCTCCAGGGTAGTGGTAGAGACCCAGTACTTC | CASSSRVVVETQYF
TRBJ2-3 | NA | TRBV30 | NA | TGTGCCTGCCACACCCCGGGGACGCAGTATTTT | CACHTPGTQYF
TRBJ2-7 | NA | TRBV6-5 | many | TGTGCCAGCAGTTCCCAGACAGATCCCCGCTCCTACGAGCAGTACTTC | CASSSQTDPRSYEQYF
TRBJ1-5 | NA | TRBV5-1 | many | TGCGCCAGCAGCGTGGACAGTATCAATCAGCCCCAGCATTTT | CASSVDSINQPQHF
TRBJ2-1 | TRBD2 | TRBV10-3 | many | TGTGCCATCAGTGACTCGGGGGGGACTAGCTCCTACAATGAGCAGTTCTTC | CAISDSGGTSSYNEQFF
TRBJ2-7 | NA | TRBV10-3 | many | TGTGCCGCCCGGGACTTATTCTACGAGCAGTACTTC | CAARDLFYEQYF
TRBJ1-1 | NA | TRBV6-2/TRBV6-3 | many | TGTGCCAGCAGTTACTCCTTGAACACTGAAGCTTTCTTT | CASSYSLNTEAFF
TRBJ2-3 | NA | TRBV5-6 | many | TGTGCCAGCAGCTTGTTCACGGGCCCCCATCGTGAAGATACGCAGTATTTT | CASSLFTGPHREDTQYF
TRBJ2-1 | NA | TRBV6-1 | many | TGTGCCAGCAGCCCACGACAGTCTAGCGATGAGCAGTTCTTC | CASSPRQSSDEQFF
TRBJ1-1 | NA | TRBV24-1 | many | TGTGCCACCAGTGAAAGGGGTTTGGGCACTGAAGCTTTCTTT | CATSERGLGTEAFF
TRBJ1-2 | TRBD1 | TRBV7-9 | few | TGTGCCAGCAGCTCCCCCGGACAGGGTGGCTACACCTTC | CASSSPGQGGYTF
TRBJ2-6 | NA | TRBV6-5 | many | TGTGCCAGCAGTTACCTAAGCTCTGGGGCCAACGTCCTGACTTTC | CASSYLSSGANVLTF
TRBJ2-5 | TRBD1 | TRBV7-9 | few | TGTGCCAGCAGACCAGGGACAGGGAGAGAGACCCAGTACTTC | CASRPGTGRETQYF
TRBJ2-1 | NA | TRBV14 | many | TGTGCCAGCAGCCAGGACAGAAGGTGGGGCAATGAGCAGTTCTTC | CASSQDRRWGNEQFF
TRBJ1-2 | NA | TRBV20-1 | many | TGCAGTGCCACACTAGTTGGGTGGCCTTCAAACTATGGCTACACCTTC | CSATLVGWPSNYGYTF
TRBJ2-2 | TRBD2 | TRBV5-1 | many | TGCGCCAGCAGCTTGGCCCCGGGACTAGACAACACCGGGGAGCTGTTTTTT | CASSLAPGLDNTGELFF
TRBJ2-7 | TRBD1 | TRBV28 | many | TGTGCCAGCAGTGCGATCCAGGGGGTCCGTACCAACTACGAGCAGTACTTC | CASSAIQGVRTNYEQYF
TRBJ2-5 | TRBD2 | TRBV29-1 | many | TGCAGCGTACAAACTAGCGCAGAAGAGACCCAGTACTTC | CSVQTSAEETQYF
TRBJ2-1 | NA | TRBV29-1 | many | TGCAGCGTTGATTCCCCGGAGGTTTACAATGAGCAGTTCTTC | CSVDSPEVYNEQFF
TRBJ2-7 | NA | TRBV5-6 | few | TGTGCCAGCAGCTTGCGTCTAGTCTTCTACGAGCAGTACTTC | CASSLRLVFYEQYF
TRBJ2-2 | NA | TRBV5-1 | many | TGCGCCAGCAGCCCGCAGGGGGGAAACACCGGGGAGCTGTTTTTT | CASSPQGGNTGELFF
TRBJ1-1 | NA | TRBV18 | NA | TGTGCCAGCTCACGGGCAGAGGGCCCCACTGAAGCTTTCTTT | CASSRAEGPTEAFF
TRBJ2-2 | NA | TRBV12-3/TRBV12-4 | many | TGTGCCAGCAGTTTACGACAGGATGGCACCGGGGAGCTGTTTTTT | CASSLRQDGTGELFF